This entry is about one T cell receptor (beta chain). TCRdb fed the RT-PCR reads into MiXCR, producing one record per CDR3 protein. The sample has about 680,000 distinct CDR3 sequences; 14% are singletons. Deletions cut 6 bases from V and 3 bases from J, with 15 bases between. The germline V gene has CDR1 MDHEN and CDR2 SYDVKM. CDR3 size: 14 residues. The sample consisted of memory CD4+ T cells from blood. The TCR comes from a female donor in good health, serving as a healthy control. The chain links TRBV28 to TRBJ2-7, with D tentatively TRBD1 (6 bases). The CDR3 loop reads CASRSGERIYEQYF. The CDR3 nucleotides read TGTGCCAGCAGATCAGGGGAGCGGATCTACGAGCAGTACTTC.